This note documents a single T cell receptor beta chain sequence. This clonotype turned up a few times. The target of this receptor is not known. Base qualities are missing; no much larger clone stands one base away. The junction shows trimming of 7 bases on V and 2 bases on J, plus 13 bases between the germline ends. Via the germline V gene (reference sequence), CDR1 is LNHDA and CDR2 SQIVND. The CDR3 runs 14 amino acids, cysteine and phenylalanine included. The entry retains the CDR3 DNA only, 42 bases that are in frame from base 1. These data are taken from a study of identical twins listed by TCRdb under 2016. For the study in its entirety: To test whether fetal clonotypes persist, the study used deep sequencing on TCR alpha and beta repertoires from monozygotic twins, unrelated adults of various ages, and cord blood. To rule out contamination, replicate twin experiments were performed at different times with different library preparation protocols.

Only healthy Caucasian donors were included. The twin cohort consisted of three pairs of female monozygotic twins, all aged about 18 to 30 years. CD4+ and CD8+ T cell populations were isolated with positive isolation kits from Invitrogen. Libraries were built with 5' RACE. Sequencing relied on an Illumina HiSeq 2000. Template switching introduced a universal primer binding site; the final cDNA contained a unique molecular identifier, enabling accurate counting of TCR cDNA molecules. Specific primers in the conserved constant-segment region were used to synthesize first-strand cDNA for the TCR alpha and beta chains. To control for contamination, every cDNA library was double barcoded, receiving both a SMART-Mk sample barcode and Illumina barcodes. TruSeq adapter sequences, together with Illumina sample barcodes, were added in two successive PCR steps. The Illumina HiSeq platform was used with custom primers to sequence TCR alpha and beta cDNA libraries. The authors processed their data as follows. MiGEC was used to process raw reads and extract unique molecular identifiers, and MiXCR was used to find CDR3 positions. For each individual, recombination models were inferred using an EM algorithm with the repgenHMM and IGoR tools. The tcR package in R was used for shared clonotype analysis, with sharing normalized by the product of cloneset sizes. To study raw recombination without the effects of thymic and clonal selection, out-of-frame nonproductive sequences were analyzed. TCRdb trimmed the raw reads at Q25, called clones with MiXCR and kept productive beta chains. When rows share a CDR3 protein, they turn into one entry using the most common DNA and genes. V and J calls and clone size were set by TCRdb, not the authors. This sample is represented by 300,000 to 400,000 distinct CDR3 sequences; approximately 13% of them were singletons. The top ten hold 7.2% of the sample.

General findings and caveats noted by the study authors: Invariant T cells such as MAIT and iNKT could partly confound zero-insertion analyses, though diverse VJ usage argued against this for most clonotypes. Recombination models systematically underestimated out-of-frame TCR alpha sharing in monozygotic twins but agreed with sharing between unrelated individuals. Abundant cord blood beta clonotypes carried fewer insertions; young adult naive repertoires showed a weaker similar trend, while memory repertoires showed none. Compared with coincidental sharing between unrelated individuals, an excess of low generation-probability sequences was observed among out-of-frame TCR alpha sequences shared between twins. A weaker excess of twin sharing was found in beta out-of-frame sequences because the signal-to-noise ratio was lowered by fewer shared sequences. Conclusions relied on cross-sectional statistical analysis, since the same donors could not be followed over many years.

The sample was also reused in another study, on yellow fever vaccine responses in identical twins. The second study's paper adds: According to the authors, in identical twins the way T cells responded to vaccination appeared partly convergent and partly personalized. In identical twins, the study followed T cell clones that responded to the vaccine with precision.

Source material: CD8+ T cells sorted from blood. The TCR comes from a young woman in good health. Here the chain combines TRBV19 and TRBJ2-3; the D gene is possibly TRBD1 or TRBD2, with 5 bases matching each. CDR3 loop: CASTYRGATDTQYF. Read as DNA, the sequence is TGTGCCAGTACCTACCGAGGGGCCACAGATACGCAGTATTTT.